The sequence of this TCR beta chain was determined in a study of OX40 agonist ivuxolimab in advanced cancers. Study observations and caveats: Partial responders at 0.1-3.0 mg/kg showed near-lowest clonal expansion.

TCRdb keeps only in-frame clones here, not all; method: immunoSEQ multiplex PCR. The sample consists of over 70,000 clones, 65% to 90% of them appearing once. Concerning this clone: The antigen is undetermined.

The sequenced sample was CD4+ or CD8+ T cells sorted from blood, obtained in a trial of the OX40 agonist ivuxolimab. The receptor comes from an adult with an advanced solid tumor such as melanoma, head and neck, liver or kidney cancer.

CDR3 amino acids: CATSLPNQPQHF. The CDR3 DNA is TGTGCCACCAGCCTCCCCAATCAGCCCCAGCATTTT. The rearrangement uses TRBV15 and TRBJ1-5; D remains ambiguous. The CDR3 covers 12 residues. From germline, CDR1 is LNHNV and CDR2 YYDKDF (reference sequence). Trimming left V 5 bases short and J 3 bases short, with 5 bases between.